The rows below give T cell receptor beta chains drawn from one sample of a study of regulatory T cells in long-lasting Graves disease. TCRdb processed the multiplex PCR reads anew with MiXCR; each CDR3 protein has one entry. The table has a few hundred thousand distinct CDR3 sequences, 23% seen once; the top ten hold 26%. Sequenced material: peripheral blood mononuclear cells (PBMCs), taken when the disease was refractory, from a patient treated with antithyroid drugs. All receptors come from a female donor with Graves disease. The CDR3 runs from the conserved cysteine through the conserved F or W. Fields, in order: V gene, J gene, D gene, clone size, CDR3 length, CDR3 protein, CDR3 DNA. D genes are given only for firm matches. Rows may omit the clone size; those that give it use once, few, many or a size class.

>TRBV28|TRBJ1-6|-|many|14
CASSMGQNNSPLHF
TGTGCCAGCAGTATGGGGCAGAATAATTCACCCCTCCACTTT
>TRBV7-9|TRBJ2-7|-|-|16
CASIKPDGTEAYEQYF
TGTGCCAGCATCAAACCAGACGGGACCGAAGCCTACGAGCAGTACTTC
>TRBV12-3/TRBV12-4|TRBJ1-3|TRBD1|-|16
CASSPQGRGLGNTIYF
TGTGCCAGCAGTCCCCAGGGTAGGGGGCTTGGAAACACCATATATTTT
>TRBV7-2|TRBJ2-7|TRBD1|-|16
CASSLGIRDRAYEQYF
TGTGCCAGCAGCTTAGGAATCCGGGACAGGGCCTACGAGCAGTACTTC
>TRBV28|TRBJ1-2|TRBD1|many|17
CASRFPLGTGRNYGYTF
TGTGCCAGCAGATTCCCTCTGGGGACAGGGAGAAACTATGGCTACACCTTC
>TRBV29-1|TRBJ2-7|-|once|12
CSVQDTSYEQYF
TGCAGCGTTCAGGACACATCCTACGAGCAGTACTTC
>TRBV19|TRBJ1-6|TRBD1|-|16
CASSIGDRAINSPLHF
TGTGCCAGTAGTATTGGGGACAGGGCGATTAATTCACCCCTCCACTTT
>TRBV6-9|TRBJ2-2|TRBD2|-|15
CASSSGRESTGELFF
TGTGCCAGCAGTTCCGGGCGGGAGTCTACCGGGGAGCTGTTTTTT
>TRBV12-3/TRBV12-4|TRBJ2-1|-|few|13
CASSYRTANEQFF
TGTGCCAGCAGTTACAGGACAGCTAATGAGCAGTTCTTC
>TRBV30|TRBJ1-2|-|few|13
CAWRRVENYGYTF
TGTGCCTGGAGGAGGGTTGAAAACTATGGCTACACCTTC
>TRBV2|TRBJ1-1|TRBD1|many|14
CASVKTGGNTEAFF
TGTGCCAGCGTTAAGACAGGGGGGAACACTGAAGCTTTCTTT
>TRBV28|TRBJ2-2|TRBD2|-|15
CASSLGGTSDGELFF
TGTGCCAGCAGTTTGGGGGGGACTAGCGACGGGGAGCTGTTTTTT
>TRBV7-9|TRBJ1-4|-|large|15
CASSHRDQPNEKLFF
TGTGCCAGCAGCCATCGGGATCAACCGAATGAAAAACTGTTTTTT
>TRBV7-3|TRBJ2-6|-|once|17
CASSPRQALSGANVLTF
TGTGCCAGCAGCCCCAGACAGGCACTCTCTGGGGCCAACGTCCTGACTTTC
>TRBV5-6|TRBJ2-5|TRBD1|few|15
CASSTRTGFGETQYF
TGTGCCAGCAGCACACGGACAGGATTCGGAGAGACCCAGTACTTC
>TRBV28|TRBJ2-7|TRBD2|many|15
CASSYTPGLVVEQYF
TGTGCCAGCAGCTACACGCCGGGACTAGTTGTCGAGCAGTACTTC
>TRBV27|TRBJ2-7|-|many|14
CASSVIDRTYEQYF
TGTGCCAGCAGTGTGATAGACAGGACCTACGAGCAGTACTTC
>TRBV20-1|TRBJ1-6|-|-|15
CSAREVSSYNSPLHF
TGCAGTGCTAGAGAAGTGAGCTCCTATAATTCACCCCTCCACTTT
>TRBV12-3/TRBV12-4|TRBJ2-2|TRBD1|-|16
CASSSVPGGRTGELFF
TGTGCCAGCAGTTCGGTTCCAGGGGGCCGGACCGGGGAGCTGTTTTTT
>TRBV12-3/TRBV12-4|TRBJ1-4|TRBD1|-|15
CASSASGTDNEKLFF
TGTGCCAGCAGTGCATCCGGGACAGATAATGAAAAACTGTTTTTT
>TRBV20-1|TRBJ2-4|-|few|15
CSARGAWRAKNIQYF
TGCAGTGCTAGAGGAGCTTGGAGGGCCAAAAACATTCAGTACTTC
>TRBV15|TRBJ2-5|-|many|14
CATSRSGQQETQYF
TGTGCCACCAGCAGATCAGGACAGCAAGAGACCCAGTACTTC
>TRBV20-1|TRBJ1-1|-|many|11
CTRSGWAEAFF
TGCACCCGATCGGGTTGGGCTGAAGCTTTCTTT
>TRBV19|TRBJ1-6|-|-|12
CASGIGNSPLHF
TGTGCCAGTGGGATCGGGAATTCACCCCTCCACTTT
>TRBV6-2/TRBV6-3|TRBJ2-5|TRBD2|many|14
CASRILAGGETQYF
TGTGCCAGCCGAATACTAGCGGGAGGGGAGACCCAGTACTTC
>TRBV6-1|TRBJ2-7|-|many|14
CASTPRASSYEQYF
TGTGCCAGCACCCCCCGGGCTAGCTCCTACGAGCAGTACTTC
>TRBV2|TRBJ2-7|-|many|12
CASSEGDYEQYF
TGTGCCAGCAGTGAAGGAGACTACGAGCAGTACTTC
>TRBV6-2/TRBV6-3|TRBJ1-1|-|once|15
CASSYSGKTSSRAFF
TGTGCCAGCAGTTACTCTGGGAAAACCTCTTCGAGGGCTTTCTTT
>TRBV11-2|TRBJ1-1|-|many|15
CASSSSWLRGPEAFF
TGTGCCAGCAGCTCCTCATGGCTGAGGGGACCTGAAGCTTTCTTT
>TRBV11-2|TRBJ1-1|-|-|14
CASSLEPGTSKAFF
TGTGCCAGCAGCTTGGAACCCGGGACCTCTAAAGCTTTCTTT
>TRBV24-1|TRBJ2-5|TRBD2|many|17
CATSGTSGRSYQETQYF
TGTGCCACCAGTGGGACTAGCGGGAGGAGTTACCAAGAGACCCAGTACTTC
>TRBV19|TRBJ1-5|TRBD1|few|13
CASDRGIRQPQHF
TGTGCCAGTGACAGGGGGATAAGGCAGCCCCAGCATTTT
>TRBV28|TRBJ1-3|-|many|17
CASTIPGHSLSGNTIYF
TGTGCCAGCACTATCCCGGGACACTCCCTTTCTGGAAACACCATATATTTT
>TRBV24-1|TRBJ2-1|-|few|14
CATTQRGSYNEQFF
TGTGCCACCACCCAACGGGGATCCTACAATGAGCAGTTCTTC
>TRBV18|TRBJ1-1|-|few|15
CASSPNNRVGTEAFF
TGTGCCAGCTCACCTAATAACAGGGTTGGCACTGAAGCTTTCTTT
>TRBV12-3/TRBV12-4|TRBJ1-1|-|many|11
CASSFESEAFF
TGTGCCAGCAGTTTTGAGAGTGAAGCTTTCTTT
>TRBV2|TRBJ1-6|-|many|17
CASSEAEGLQVNSPLHF
TGTGCCAGCAGTGAAGCGGAGGGACTCCAAGTTAATTCACCCCTCCACTTT
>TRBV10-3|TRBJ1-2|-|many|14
CAISELLSGNGYTF
TGTGCCATCAGTGAGTTATTGTCGGGGAATGGCTACACCTTC
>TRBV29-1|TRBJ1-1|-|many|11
CSVVRGTEAFF
TGCAGCGTTGTACGGGGAACTGAAGCTTTCTTT
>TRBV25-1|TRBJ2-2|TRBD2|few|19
CASSDVSSGTHRRSGELFF
TGTGCCAGCAGTGACGTGTCTAGCGGGACACACCGAAGATCCGGGGAGCTGTTTTTT
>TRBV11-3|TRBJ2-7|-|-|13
CASRLTGYYEQYF
TGTGCCAGCAGGCTTACAGGGTACTACGAGCAGTACTTC
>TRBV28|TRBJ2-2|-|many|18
CASSFPITRAPRTGELFF
TGTGCCAGCAGTTTCCCCATTACGAGGGCTCCACGGACCGGGGAGCTGTTTTTT
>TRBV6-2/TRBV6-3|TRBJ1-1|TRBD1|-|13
CASSVVTGAEAFF
TGTGCCAGCAGTGTAGTGACAGGGGCTGAAGCTTTCTTT
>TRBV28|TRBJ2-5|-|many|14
CASRLGLSSEAQYF
TGTGCCAGCAGACTAGGACTCTCGTCGGAGGCCCAGTACTTC